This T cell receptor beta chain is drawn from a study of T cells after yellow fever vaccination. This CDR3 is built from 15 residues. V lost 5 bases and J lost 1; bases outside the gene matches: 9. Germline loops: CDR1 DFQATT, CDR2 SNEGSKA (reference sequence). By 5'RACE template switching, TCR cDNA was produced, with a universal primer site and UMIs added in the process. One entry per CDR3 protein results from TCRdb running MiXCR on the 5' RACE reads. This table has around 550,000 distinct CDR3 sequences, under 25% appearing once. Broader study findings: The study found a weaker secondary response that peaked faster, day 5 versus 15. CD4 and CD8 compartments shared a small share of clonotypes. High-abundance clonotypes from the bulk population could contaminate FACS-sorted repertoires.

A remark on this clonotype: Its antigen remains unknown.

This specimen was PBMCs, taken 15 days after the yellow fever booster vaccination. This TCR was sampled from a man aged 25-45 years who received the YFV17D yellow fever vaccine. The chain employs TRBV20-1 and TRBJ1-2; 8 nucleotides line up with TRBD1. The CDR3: CSARGQGGINYGYTF. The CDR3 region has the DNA TGCAGTGCTCGCGGACAGGGAGGGATTAACTATGGCTACACCTTC.